One sample yielded the 9 T cell receptor beta chains listed below, sequenced in a study of CD8 T cells in Susac syndrome. Reverse transcription of roughly 0.5 to 1 ug RNA was performed with random hexamers. TCRdb passed the immunoSEQ multiplex PCR reads through MiXCR, listing each CDR3 protein once. The data contain more than 95,000 distinct CDR3 sequences, more than 80% of them singletons. Sample: CD8+ T cells from PBMCs. All receptors come from a human donor with multiple sclerosis.

The rearrangement uses TRBV24-1 and TRBJ2-1, with 8 bases that match TRBD1. The trim removed 4 bases at V and 8 bases at J, leaving 3 bases unmatched. The CDR3 spans 13 residues. The germline gives CDR1 KGHDR, CDR2 SFDVKD. As DNA, the CDR3 is TGTGCCACCAGTGACCGGACAGGGTATGAGCAGTTCTTC. Encoded protein: CATSDRTGYEQFF.

In its sample, this clonotype was seen a few times. V gene TRBV20-1 combines with J gene TRBJ2-7, with TRBD1 as a possible D gene (6 bases). CDR1 is DFQATT and CDR2 is SNEGSKA in the germline V gene (reference sequence). Trimming left V 6 bases short and J 5 bases short, with 17 bases between. This CDR3 is built from 13 residues. The DNA for the CDR3 is TGCAGTGCGGGGGAACAGGGTGGGAACGAGCAGTACTTC. Translation: CSAGEQGGNEQYF.

The gene calls are TRBV7-9 and TRBJ2-2; tentatively, D is TRBD2 (5 bases). The V gene lost 4 bases and the J gene lost 7 bases, with 10 bases spanning the gap. The germline V gene encodes CDR1 SEHNR and CDR2 FQNEAQ (reference sequence). This CDR3 spans 13 amino acids. CDR3 in amino acids: CASSSGLSGELFF. The CDR3, as DNA: TGTGCCAGCAGCTCCGGACTGAGCGGGGAGCTGTTTTTT.

This chain uses TRBV4-1 with TRBJ2-7; 7 bases align to TRBD1. Germline CDR1 MGHRA, CDR2 YSYEKL. With 8 bases clipped from V and 6 bases from J, the junction kept 7 bases outside the gene matches. This CDR3 comprises 12 residues. The CDR3 sequence is CASGQDVGEQYF. In DNA form, the CDR3 reads TGCGCCAGCGGACAGGACGTCGGCGAGCAGTACTTC.

The gene calls are TRBV4-1 and TRBJ1-2; D remains unclear. Deletions cut 4 bases from V and 0 bases from J, with 12 bases between. Germline V gene data show CDR1 as MGHRA and CDR2 as YSYEKL. The CDR3 runs to 15 residues. The CDR3 sequence is CASSPAPSPNYGYTF. In nucleotides, the CDR3 is TGCGCCAGCAGCCCAGCACCCTCCCCTAACTATGGCTACACCTTC.

The rearrangement links TRBV11-2 to TRBJ2-7; D is unresolved. Germline loops: CDR1 SGHAT, CDR2 FQNNGV. Trimming stripped 2 bases from V and 1 base from J, with 6 bases between. The CDR3 totals 13 residues. The CDR3 is CASSLSESYEQYF. DNA for the CDR3: TGTGCCAGCAGCTTATCAGAGTCCTACGAGCAGTACTTC.

V usage is TRBV28 and J usage is TRBJ1-1; no firm D call. Trimming shortened V by 10 bases and J by 10 bases, and 13 bases separated the two germline ends. The CDR3 extends over 10 amino acids. From germline, CDR1 is MDHEN and CDR2 SYDVKM. CDR3 sequence (DNA): TGTGCCACCTCACTCTCGGGAGCTTTCTTT. Its protein product is CATSLSGAFF.

The chain joins TRBV9 to TRBJ1-4, with TRBD1 as a possible D gene (5 bases). There are 15 residues in the CDR3. In germline, CDR1 is SGDLS, CDR2 YYNGEE. V lost 0 bases, J lost 4 bases, and 10 bases lay in between. The CDR3 loop reads CASSVAGGVNEKLFF. The CDR3 DNA follows: TGTGCCAGCAGCGTAGCGGGGGGAGTTAATGAAAAACTGTTTTTT.

The chain links TRBV12-3 or TRBV12-4 to TRBJ2-7; no reliable D call. The germline V and J ends were trimmed by 1 base and 6 bases, with 4 bases remaining between them. The CDR3 sequence is 11 residues long. The CDR3 nucleotides are TGTGCCAGCAGTTTAGGTCTCGAGCAGTACTTC. Protein: CASSLGLEQYF.